Below are 27 T cell receptor beta chains sequenced from a single sample in a study of cytomegalovirus exposure and HLA in healthy donors. 13 Jbeta primers and 60 Vbeta primers were used for the PCR. Measured with immunoSEQ multiplex PCR; TCRdb has only the in-frame clones, and not every one. The data contain tens of thousands of clones, 10% of them seen just once; the ten biggest clones take up approximately 24%. Sequenced sample: PBMCs. The receptors here all came from a man in his sixties in good health and CMV-seropositive.

This chain links TRBV6-6 with TRBJ1-5, with D tentatively TRBD1 (6 bases). CDR1 and CDR2 (germline): MNHNY, SVGAGI (reference sequence). This CDR3 spans 15 amino acids. V lost 6 bases and J 3 bases, leaving 15 bases between the germline ends. The DNA for the CDR3 is TGTGCCAGCAGGAATACAGGGACGGCCAATCAGCCCCAGCATTTT. Its translation is CASRNTGTANQPQHF.

The gene calls are TRBV28 and TRBJ2-6; 7 positions agree with TRBD1. Unmatched junction bases numbered 8, after V lost 4 bases and J lost 5 bases. Per germline, CDR1 MDHEN and CDR2 SYDVKM. The CDR3 consists of 16 residues. The chain's CDR3 is CASSWDRQVWANVLTF. The CDR3 DNA follows: TGTGCCAGCAGTTGGGACAGACAGGTCTGGGCCAACGTCCTGACTTTC. Drawing the rest from reference TRBV28 and TRBJ2-6, the complete variable domain is DVKVTQSSRYLVKRTGEKVFLECVQDMDHENMFWYRQDPGLGLRLIYFSYDVKMKEKGDIPEGYSVSREKKERFSLILESASTNQTSMYLCASSWDRQVWANVLTFGAGSRLTVL.

The chain is built from TRBV6-5 and TRBJ1-1; D is uncertain. V was trimmed by 7 bases and J by 1 base, leaving 16 bases between them. Germline lookup yields CDR1 MNHEY and CDR2 SVGAGI. The CDR3 loop spans 15 amino acids. The CDR3 region has the DNA TGTGCCAGCAAAGGGAGGCAGACTACGAACACTGAAGCTTTCTTT. Its protein is CASKGRQTTNTEAFF.

This clone occurred a few times. The rearrangement uses TRBV18 and TRBJ1-1, with 9 nucleotides matching TRBD1. V was clipped by 1 base and J by 6 bases; unmatched bases: 3. Germline CDR1 KGHSH, CDR2 LQKENI. CDR3 length: 14 amino acids. CDR3 region: CASSPQTGGPEAFF. The CDR3 DNA reads TGTGCCAGCTCACCACAGACAGGGGGACCTGAAGCTTTCTTT.

This chain uses TRBV10-3 with TRBJ2-7; possibly TRBD1 for D (5 bases). The CDR3 has 13 amino acids. The V gene lost 6 bases and the J gene lost 0 bases, with 9 bases spanning the gap. Germline CDR1 is ENHRY and CDR2 is SYGVKD. CDR3: CAIRPDSSYEQYF. For the CDR3, the DNA is TGTGCCATCAGACCTGACAGCTCCTACGAGCAGTACTTC.

This rearrangement joins TRBV5-4 to TRBJ2-1; TRBD1 matches at 11 bases. The length of the CDR3 is 16 residues. V trimming: 4 bases; J trimming: 7 bases; junction bases outside the gene matches: 10. Germline V gene lookup returns CDR1 SGHNT and CDR2 YYREEE (reference sequence). This CDR3 reads CASSAIGQGAENEQFF. In DNA, the CDR3 is TGTGCCAGCAGCGCGATAGGACAGGGGGCGGAAAATGAGCAGTTCTTC.

Here the CDR3 reads CAWSVTGSYNEQFF. The CDR3 DNA follows: TGTGCCTGGAGTGTAACCGGGAGTTATAATGAGCAGTTCTTC. The chain recombines TRBV30 with TRBJ2-1; D perhaps matches TRBD2 (6 bases). From germline, CDR1 is GTSNPN and CDR2 SVGIG (reference sequence). This CDR3 contains 14 residues. V was shortened by 0 bases and J by 7 bases, with 13 bases between the two germline ends.

The sample holds a few counts of this clone. This rearrangement joins TRBV5-1 to TRBJ1-3; D is undetermined. Trimming removed 5 bases from V and 2 bases from J, with 14 bases in between. The CDR3 consists of 15 residues. Germline V gene lookup returns CDR1 SGHRS and CDR2 YFSETQ. CDR3 region: CASSGGRAAGNTIYF. CDR3 DNA: TGCGCCAGCAGTGGAGGCCGGGCCGCTGGAAACACCATATATTTT.

The chain carries TRBV28 and TRBJ2-7, with 9 nucleotides matching TRBD1. The CDR3 is 12 residues long. V gave up 10 bases and J gave up 6 bases; unmatched junction bases: 7. Looked up from germline, CDR1 is MDHEN and CDR2 is SYDVKM. The CDR3 nucleotides read TGTGCCAACTCCGAGACAGGGGGCGAGCAGTACTTC. It codes for CANSETGGEQYF.

This clone has a handful of counts. V gene TRBV7-8 combines with J gene TRBJ1-1; the match to TRBD1 covers 8 bases. V lost 3 bases and J lost 5; bases outside the gene matches: 8. The CDR3 runs 15 residues. Germline V gene sequence: CDR1 SGHVS, CDR2 FQNEAQ. CDR3 sequence (DNA): TGTGCCAGCAGCTTCGGGGACAGGAGAGGAACTGAAGCTTTCTTT. Protein product: CASSFGDRRGTEAFF.

The CDR3 DNA reads TGTGCCAGCAGCCCCTTCACCGGGCGGGGGGGAGGAGATACGCAGTATTTT. This encodes CASSPFTGRGGGDTQYF. The chain links TRBV7-6 to TRBJ2-3; TRBD2 matches 9 bases. The CDR3 loop spans 17 amino acids. Germline V gene data show CDR1 as SGHVS and CDR2 as FNYEAQ. V was clipped by 5 bases and J by 5 bases; unmatched bases: 14.

A few counts support this clone. An end of the junction differs from the germline gene, which may be a read error. The gene calls are TRBV28 and TRBJ2-7; D is perhaps TRBD2 (6 bases). The CDR3 is made up of 13 amino acids. Germline assignment: CDR1 MDHEN and CDR2 SYDVKM. The chain's CDR3 is CARSAGPYYAQYF. In DNA form, the CDR3 reads TGTGCCAGAAGTGCGGGACCGTACTACGCGCAGTACTTC.

As DNA, the CDR3 is TGTGCCAGCTCACCACGAGGTCTCGACACCGGGGAGCTGTTTTTT. Translating gives CASSPRGLDTGELFF. The chain is built from TRBV18 and TRBJ2-2; D gene ambiguous. With 1 base removed from V and 3 bases from J, the gap between germline ends came to 9 bases. The germline CDR1 and CDR2 sequences are KGHSH and LQKENI. This CDR3 region has 15 residues.

This clone was picked up a small number of times. This sequence joins TRBV2 and TRBJ1-6, with TRBD1 matching over 8 bases. The J segment lost 10 bases and the V segment lost 6 bases, leaving 11 bases of the junction unmatched. Germline V lookup: CDR1 SNHLY, CDR2 FYNNEI. This CDR3 has 15 residues. The CDR3 reads CASRGGQAGLSPLHF. CDR3 sequence (DNA): TGTGCCAGCAGGGGGGGACAGGCGGGTCTCTCACCCCTCCACTTT.

A few counts support this clone. The chain joins TRBV19 to TRBJ1-4; 9 nucleotides match TRBD1. From germline, CDR1 is LNHDA and CDR2 SQIVND (reference sequence). The CDR3 is 14 amino acids. The junction had 6 bases not matched to a gene; V was cut back by 5 bases and J by 8 bases. The chain's CDR3 is CASSAQGAKEKLFF. Here the CDR3 DNA reads TGTGCCAGTAGTGCACAGGGGGCAAAGGAAAAACTGTTTTTT.

This rearrangement joins TRBV6-5 to TRBJ1-5; TRBD1 is a possible D gene (5 bases). The CDR3 runs to 14 residues. V was cut by 2 bases and J by 3 bases, with 8 bases left in between. The germline V gene encodes CDR1 MNHEY and CDR2 SVGAGI. CDR3 sequence (DNA): TGTGCCAGCAGTTACGGGGGGAACAATCAGCCCCAGCATTTT. Protein product: CASSYGGNNQPQHF.

The chain links TRBV19 to TRBJ1-1, with a tentative D call TRBD1 (6 bases). V was trimmed by 5 bases and J by 0 bases, leaving 13 bases between them. CDR1 LNHDA and CDR2 SQIVND come from the germline V gene (reference sequence). This CDR3 spans 15 amino acids. The DNA for the CDR3 is TGTGCCAGTAGTCACCCAGGACAGCTGAACACTGAAGCTTTCTTT. It codes for CASSHPGQLNTEAFF.

This clone was detected a few times. CDR3 sequence (DNA): TGTGCCAGCAGCTTAGCCAGGGTCACTGAAGCTTTCTTT. It codes for CASSLARVTEAFF. The chain carries TRBV7-9 and TRBJ1-1; a weak D match, TRBD1 (5 bases). The CDR3 sequence is 13 residues long. Germline V lookup: CDR1 SEHNR, CDR2 FQNEAQ (reference sequence). V was pared by 0 bases and J by 4 bases, with 6 bases between.

This clone was detected a few times. The V and J genes are TRBV7-2 and TRBJ2-3, with D possibly matching TRBD2 (6 bases). The V end was cut by 11 bases, the J end by 0 bases, with 18 bases between. Germline CDR1 reads SGHTA; CDR2 reads FQGNSA. The CDR3 is 15 amino acids. This chain's CDR3 is CAGGGGQISTDTQYF. CDR3 nucleotide sequence: TGTGCCGGGGGAGGCGGACAAATTAGCACAGATACGCAGTATTTT.

As regards this clone: Because the CDR3 is missing its conserved closing phenylalanine or tryptophan, this is likely a read error. The chain couples TRBV2 to TRBJ1-5, with TRBD1 matching over 10 bases. The length of the CDR3 is 16 residues. Germline CDR1 reads SNHLY; CDR2 reads FYNNEI. As DNA, the CDR3 is TGTGCAAGCAGTGAAGAGGGGACAGGGGGCAATCAGCCCCAGCATGTT. This sequence encodes CASSEEGTGGNQPQHV.

This clone occurred a few times. For the CDR3, the DNA is TGTGCCATCAGGGGATCAGCTGGAGGGAACACCGGGGAGCTGTTTTTT. Its protein is CAIRGSAGGNTGELFF. V usage is TRBV10-3 and J usage is TRBJ2-2, with D possibly matching TRBD2 (5 bases). The CDR3 loop spans 16 amino acids. The V end was cut by 6 bases, the J end by 1 base, with 15 bases between. Per the germline V gene, CDR1 is ENHRY and CDR2 is SYGVKD.

The chain is built from TRBV6-6 and TRBJ2-5; no clear D. Germline CDR1 is MNHNY and CDR2 is SVGAGI (reference sequence). Trimming shortened V by 5 bases and J by 7 bases, and 11 bases separated the two germline ends. CDR3 length: 12 residues. The CDR3 nucleotides are TGTGCCAGCAGTCCGACGGCAGGGACCCAGTACTTC. Translating gives CASSPTAGTQYF.

This clone was recorded a few times. CDR3 sequence reads: CASSPWWGRDEQFF. The CDR3 region has the DNA TGTGCCAGCAGCCCCTGGTGGGGGCGCGATGAGCAGTTCTTC. V and J are TRBV16 and TRBJ2-1, with D possibly matching TRBD1 (6 bases). CDR1 is KGHSY and CDR2 is FQNENV in the germline V gene. The CDR3 length is 14 residues. Trimming removed 4 bases from V and 8 bases from J, with 15 bases in between.

Many counts were recorded for this clone. The gene calls are TRBV9 and TRBJ2-5; 8 bases align to TRBD2. Germline values: CDR1 SGDLS, CDR2 YYNGEE. The ends lost 4 bases at V and 5 bases at J; junction bases unmatched: 10. The CDR3 is made up of 15 amino acids. In DNA form, the CDR3 reads TGTGCCAGCAGCCCCGTCGGGACTAGGGGGGAGACCCAGTACTTC. Translated: CASSPVGTRGETQYF.

This clone was recorded a few times. J is TRBJ1-4 and V is TRBV19, with D maybe TRBD1 (5 bases). The ends were cut back, 6 bases at V and 8 bases at J, with 16 bases in the middle. Germline loops: CDR1 LNHDA, CDR2 SQIVND (reference sequence). CDR3 length: 14 amino acids. CDR3 DNA: TGTGCCAGTAGGGGCTCAGGGTATAGGGAAAAACTGTTTTTT. It yields the protein CASRGSGYREKLFF.

This clone was counted between two and nine times. The J gene is TRBJ2-5, the V gene TRBV5-1; 15 bases align to TRBD2. Trimming at V came to 1 base and at J to 5 bases, leaving 6 bases not matched to a gene. Per germline, CDR1 SGHRS and CDR2 YFSETQ. CDR3 size: 17 residues. CDR3 bases: TGCGCCAGCAGCTTGCACCCTGGACTAGCGGGGGGGGAGACCCAGTACTTC. Its protein product is CASSLHPGLAGGETQYF.

The table lists this clone with a few counts. The rearrangement links TRBV29-1 to TRBJ1-2, with D unresolved. Germline-derived CDR1 and CDR2 are SQVTM and ANQGSEA. CDR3 size: 12 residues. V lost 7 bases and J 0 bases, leaving 9 bases between the germline ends. The CDR3 DNA is TGCAGCGACTCGAACTCTAACTATGGCTACACCTTC. Its translation: CSDSNSNYGYTF.